The next 29 T cell receptor beta chains were all read from a single sample in a study of blood T cells in healthy people across ages. PCR was performed a second time for 7 to 11 cycles using a sample-barcoded 5' primer and a J-beta primer mix. One entry per CDR3 protein results from TCRdb running MiXCR on the 5' RACE reads. The sample comprises about 1 million distinct CDR3 sequences, around 25% of which are singletons, and 0.75% rests with the top ten. This sample was also put to use in a study of T cells of mothers and their children.

The sequencing input was blood. The source of these receptors is a girl aged 2 to 9 in good health.

This clonotype was counted a few times. The chain uses TRBV19 and TRBJ2-1, with D perhaps TRBD2 (6 bases). Germline CDR1 reads LNHDA; CDR2 reads SQIVND (reference sequence). V lost 2 bases and J 2 bases, leaving 10 bases between the germline ends. The CDR3 is 15 residues long. The CDR3 bases are TGTGCCAGTAGTATATATCGGGGGACCTACAATGAGCAGTTCTTC. It codes for CASSIYRGTYNEQFF.

This chain links TRBV28 with TRBJ2-1; TRBD2 matches at 10 bases. Trimming removed 2 bases from V and 2 bases from J; junction bases left unmatched: 9. The CDR3 runs 18 residues. Germline loops: CDR1 MDHEN, CDR2 SYDVKM. The CDR3, as DNA: TGTGCCAGCAGTTTACGATCACTAGCGGGGAGGACCTACAATGAGCAGTTCTTC. This codes for CASSLRSLAGRTYNEQFF.

V and J are TRBV5-5 and TRBJ1-2, with D tentatively TRBD1 (5 bases). V lost 2 bases to trimming and J lost 6 bases, with 14 bases between them. The CDR3 extends over 14 amino acids. Germline V gene sequence: CDR1 SGHKS, CDR2 YYEKEE (reference sequence). Here the CDR3 reads CASSLLPGRDGYTF. The CDR3 region has the DNA TGTGCCAGCAGCTTACTCCCAGGGAGGGATGGCTACACCTTC.

The chain employs TRBV7-3 and TRBJ2-5; D gene unclear. The J call is in doubt because the DNA end fits TRBJ2-1 better. In germline, CDR1 is SGHTA, CDR2 FQGTGA. The CDR3 runs 12 residues. The DNA for the CDR3 is TGTGCCAGCGCCATCCCAACCGATGAGCAGTTCTTC. Translating gives CASAIPTDEQFF.

The V call is TRBV3-1, the J call TRBJ2-3; 8 positions match TRBD1. The CDR3 extends over 19 amino acids. Germline values: CDR1 LGHDT, CDR2 YNNKEL (reference sequence). V trimming: 0 bases; J trimming: 4 bases; junction bases outside the gene matches: 15. The CDR3 region is CASSQETLMGQDPSDTQYF. The CDR3 DNA follows: TGTGCCAGCAGCCAAGAAACATTAATGGGACAGGATCCCTCAGATACGCAGTATTTT.

The J gene is TRBJ2-4, the V gene TRBV4-3, with a possible D match to TRBD2 (6 bases). The V gene's germline CDR1 is LGHNA and CDR2 YSLEER. This CDR3 has 15 residues. The V and J ends lost 3 bases and 1 base respectively, with 10 bases between them. The CDR3 reads CASSHDGTAKNIQYF. The DNA for the CDR3 is TGCGCCAGCAGCCATGACGGGACTGCCAAAAACATTCAGTACTTC.

This rearrangement joins TRBV10-3 to TRBJ2-5, with D unclear. Trimming took off 3 bases at V and 4 bases at J, with 15 bases between the two ends. Germline CDR1 ENHRY, CDR2 SYGVKD. The CDR3 contains 15 residues. CDR3 nucleotides: TGTGCCATCAGTGACCCGACACGGACGGGAGAGACCCAGTACTTC. Its translation is CAISDPTRTGETQYF.

This clonotype was counted a few times. J is TRBJ2-2 and V is TRBV28; no definite D call. There are 15 residues in the CDR3. Deletions cut 9 bases from V and 6 bases from J, with 20 bases between. Germline CDR1 reads MDHEN; CDR2 reads SYDVKM. Written as DNA, the CDR3 is TGTGCCAGTTCGGCCTTGTCAACAGTCGCCGGGGAGCTGTTTTTT. Protein sequence: CASSALSTVAGELFF.

The rearrangement uses TRBV12-3 or TRBV12-4 and TRBJ2-1; D is ambiguous. V lost 3 bases to trimming and J lost 3 bases, with 12 bases between them. The CDR3 length is 15 residues. The CDR3 region has the DNA TGTGCCAGCAGTTTTCTCGGAGACAACTACAATGAGCAGTTCTTC. Its protein product is CASSFLGDNYNEQFF.

V and J are TRBV11-2 and TRBJ2-1, with TRBD2 matching over 8 bases. Germline trimming cut 1 base from V and 0 bases from J; bases unmatched to any gene: 2. CDR3 length: 16 amino acids. Germline loops: CDR1 SGHAT, CDR2 FQNNGV. The CDR3 spells CASSLGGTSSYNEQFF. Written as DNA, the CDR3 is TGTGCCAGCAGCTTAGGTGGGACTAGCTCCTACAATGAGCAGTTCTTC.

In this sample, this clonotype turned up a few times. The V and J genes are TRBV4-3 and TRBJ1-1; D is perhaps TRBD1 (6 bases). Deletions cut 4 bases from V and 1 base from J, with 13 bases between. The CDR3 has 15 amino acids. Germline V gene sequence: CDR1 LGHNA, CDR2 YSLEER. CDR3 residues: CASSRTLGANTEAFF. The CDR3 DNA is TGCGCCAGCAGCCGGACGTTGGGGGCGAACACTGAAGCTTTCTTT.

The rearrangement uses TRBV14 and TRBJ1-1; no clear D gene. The V gene lost 3 bases and the J gene lost 4 bases, with 9 bases spanning the gap. This CDR3 is 13 amino acids long. Germline lookup yields CDR1 SGHDN and CDR2 FVKESK. This chain's CDR3 is CASSQQVFTEAFF. Written as DNA, the CDR3 is TGTGCCAGCAGCCAGCAGGTGTTCACTGAAGCTTTCTTT.

This rearrangement joins TRBV9 to TRBJ1-3; no reliable D call. CDR1 is SGDLS, CDR2 YYNGEE, per germline. The ends were cut back, 3 bases at V and 5 bases at J, with 12 bases in the middle. The CDR3 length is 14 residues. CDR3 loop: CASSANSIRNTIYF. The DNA of the CDR3 is TGTGCCAGCAGCGCAAACAGCATCCGAAACACCATATATTTT.

This clonotype was seen more than once but under ten times. This chain uses TRBV25-1 with TRBJ2-1; 8 positions agree with TRBD1. CDR1 is MGHDK, CDR2 SYGVNS, per germline. CDR3 size: 15 residues. The junction had 4 bases not matched to a gene; V was cut back by 0 bases and J by 6 bases. CDR3 in amino acids: CASSEYRGLVNEQFF. The CDR3 DNA sequence: TGTGCCAGCAGTGAATACAGGGGGCTGGTCAATGAGCAGTTCTTC.

V usage is TRBV29-1 and J usage is TRBJ2-5; the D call may be TRBD1 or TRBD2 (6 bases each). Matching the DNA end better, TRBJ2-7 makes the J call doubtful. The CDR3 runs to 16 residues. The V gene's germline CDR1 is SQVTM and CDR2 ANQGSEA. CDR3 sequence reads: CSVEDPGAGSLYEQYF. Here the CDR3 DNA reads TGCAGCGTTGAAGACCCGGGGGCAGGAAGCCTCTACGAGCAGTACTTC.

This clonotype was seen only a few times. V gene TRBV6-5 combines with J gene TRBJ1-4, with 7 bases aligning to TRBD1. CDR3 size: 14 residues. CDR1 MNHEY and CDR2 SVGAGI come from the germline V gene. V lost 5 bases to trimming and J lost 7 bases; unmatched junction nucleotides: 7. The CDR3 DNA is TGTGCCAGCAGTCAAGACAGGGTTGGTGAAAAACTGTTTTTT. As protein: CASSQDRVGEKLFF.

This clonotype has a single count. Relative to the germline gene, one junction end is altered; a read error may explain this. J is TRBJ2-5 and V is TRBV19; 8 bases are shared with TRBD2. CDR1 is LNHDA and CDR2 is SQIVND in the germline V gene (reference sequence). CDR3 length: 12 amino acids. CDR3 sequence (DNA): TGTGTCAGTAGCGGGACTCAAGAGACCCAGTACTTC. Its translation is CVSSGTQETQYF. The complete variable domain, with remaining parts taken from reference TRBV19 and TRBJ2-5, reads DGGITQSPKYLFRKEGQNVTLSCEQNLNHDAMYWYRQDPGQGLRLIYYSQIVNDFQKGDIAEGYSVSREKKESFPLTVTSAQKNPTAFYLCVSSGTQETQYFGPGTRLLVL.

This clonotype was seen a handful of times. The chain carries TRBV21-1 and TRBJ1-4. TRBV21-1 represents a pseudogene. The CDR3 is made up of 18 amino acids. This CDR3 is CASSKVFWRPSTNEKLFF. CDR3 DNA: TGTGCCAGCAGCAAAGTTTTTTGGAGGCCGAGCACTAACGAAAAACTGTTTTTT.

This clonotype was counted between two and nine times. Sequence at one end of the junction differs from germline and may be a read error. The chain couples TRBV2 to TRBJ2-5, with TRBD2 identical over 8 bases. The germline CDR1 and CDR2 sequences are SNHLY and FYNNEI. This CDR3 comprises 15 residues. The CDR3 sequence: CAGSLTSAGQETQYF. CDR3 nucleotide sequence: TGTGCCGGCAGTCTGACTAGCGCGGGGCAAGAGACCCAGTACTTC.

The chain combines TRBV7-8 with TRBJ2-1, with 7 nucleotides matching TRBD2. This CDR3 comprises 15 residues. In germline, CDR1 is SGHVS, CDR2 FQNEAQ. V dropped 5 bases and J dropped 2; count of bases not matched to a gene: 6. The CDR3 DNA is TGTGCCAGCAGCCCCAGCGGGACGGCCTACAATGAGCAGTTCTTC. Protein: CASSPSGTAYNEQFF.

This chain uses TRBV15 with TRBJ2-1; 7 positions match TRBD2. Germline CDR1 LNHNV, CDR2 YYDKDF (reference sequence). The CDR3 is 17 amino acids. The junction had 11 bases not matched to a gene; V was cut back by 4 bases and J by 2 bases. The CDR3, as DNA: TGTGCCACCAGCAAAGTGGGCGGGAGAGGCGCCTACAATGAGCAGTTCTTC. It translates to CATSKVGGRGAYNEQFF.

The rearrangement links TRBV7-2 to TRBJ2-7, with TRBD1 identical over 12 bases. Germline V gives CDR1 SGHTA, CDR2 FQGNSA. This CDR3 comprises 18 residues. The V gene end was trimmed by 2 bases and the J gene end by 5 bases; junction bases not matched to a gene: 13. CDR3 loop: CASSLRLLGTGGINEQYF. DNA of the CDR3: TGTGCCAGCAGCTTAAGGCTACTTGGGACAGGGGGCATTAACGAGCAGTACTTC.

This clonotype has a single count. The chain couples TRBV4-1 to TRBJ2-7; D may correspond to TRBD1 or TRBD2 (5 bases each). CDR3 length equals 15 residues. V lost 4 bases, J lost 3 bases, and 16 bases lay in between. CDR1 MGHRA and CDR2 YSYEKL come from the germline V gene. DNA of the CDR3: TGCGCCAGCAGCCTAGTCCGGGACCAAATCTACGAGCAGTACTTC. It is translated as CASSLVRDQIYEQYF.

A few counts support this clonotype. This chain links TRBV14 with TRBJ2-1; D is possibly TRBD1 (6 bases). Trimming shortened V by 4 bases and J by 4 bases, and 14 bases separated the two germline ends. The CDR3 length is 15 residues. Germline V gene lookup returns CDR1 SGHDN and CDR2 FVKESK. The CDR3 loop is CASSPLEGVYNEQFF. The CDR3 nucleotides are TGTGCCAGCAGCCCTCTAGAGGGGGTTTACAATGAGCAGTTCTTC. Together with reference TRBV14 and TRBJ2-1, the CDR3 gives the full variable domain: EAGVTQFPSHSVIEKGQTVTLRCDPISGHDNLYWYRRVMGKEIKFLLHFVKESKQDESGMPNNRFLAERTGGTYSTLKVQPAELEDSGVYFCASSPLEGVYNEQFFGPGTRLTVL.

About this clonotype: The junction departs from the called germline gene at one end, perhaps through a read error. The genes are TRBV7-2 and TRBJ2-4, with 8 bases aligning to TRBD2. This CDR3 has 15 amino acids. The germline V gene has CDR1 SGHTA and CDR2 FQGNSA. CDR3 sequence: CASSLIGLAKNIQHF. The CDR3 nucleotides read TGTGCCAGCAGCTTAATAGGACTAGCCAAAAACATTCAGCACTTC.

The J gene is TRBJ2-7, the V gene TRBV5-6; 7 bases fit TRBD1. The CDR3 loop spans 17 amino acids. Germline trimming cut 1 base from V and 4 bases from J; bases unmatched to any gene: 14. Per the germline V gene, CDR1 is SGHDT and CDR2 is YYEEEE. Here the CDR3 DNA reads TGTGCCAGCAGCTTGCGGCAGGGGGTGAGGGGGTCGTACGAGCAGTACTTC. Translating it yields CASSLRQGVRGSYEQYF.

This rearrangement joins TRBV7-9 to TRBJ2-3; the D call may be TRBD1 or TRBD2 (5 bases each). The V end was cut by 0 bases, the J end by 3 bases, with 16 bases between. This CDR3 spans 17 amino acids. Per the germline V gene, CDR1 is SEHNR and CDR2 is FQNEAQ (reference sequence). CDR3: CASSLALWGIETDTQYF. The CDR3 DNA is TGTGCCAGCAGCTTAGCGTTGTGGGGGATCGAAACAGATACGCAGTATTTT. Full variable domain (rest looked up from reference TRBV7-9 and TRBJ2-3): DTGVSQNPRHKITKRGQNVTFRCDPISEHNRLYWYRQTLGQGPEFLTYFQNEAQLEKSRLLSDRFSAERPKGSFSTLEIQRTEQGDSAMYLCASSLALWGIETDTQYFGPGTRLTVL.

The table lists this clonotype with a few counts. The gene calls are TRBV3-1 and TRBJ1-4; D gene uncertain. This CDR3 comprises 14 residues. Per germline, CDR1 LGHDT and CDR2 YNNKEL (reference sequence). The V end lost 5 bases, the J end lost 7 bases, and 14 bases lay between the germline ends. CDR3 in amino acids: CASSINLEGEKLFF. The CDR3 nucleotides are TGTGCCAGCAGCATCAACTTGGAGGGTGAAAAACTGTTTTTT.

CDR3 bases: TGTGCCAGCAGTTTACTTGGGATCACCTACGAGCAGTACTTC. Translated: CASSLLGITYEQYF. This chain connects TRBV12-3 or TRBV12-4 to TRBJ2-7; no firm D call. The CDR3 length is 14 residues. The V gene lost 2 bases and the J gene lost 2 bases, with 10 bases spanning the gap.